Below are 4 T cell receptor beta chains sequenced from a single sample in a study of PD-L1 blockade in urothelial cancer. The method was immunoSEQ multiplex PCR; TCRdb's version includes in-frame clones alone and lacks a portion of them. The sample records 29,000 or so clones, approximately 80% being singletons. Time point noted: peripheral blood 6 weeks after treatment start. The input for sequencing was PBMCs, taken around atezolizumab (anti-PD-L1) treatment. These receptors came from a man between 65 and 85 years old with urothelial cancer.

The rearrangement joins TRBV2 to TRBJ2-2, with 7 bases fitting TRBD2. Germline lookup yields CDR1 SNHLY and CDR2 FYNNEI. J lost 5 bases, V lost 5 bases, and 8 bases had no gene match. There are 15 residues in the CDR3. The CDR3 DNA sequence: TGTGCCAGCAGTTCCGGGACTAAAATTACCGGGGAGCTGTTTTTT. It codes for CASSSGTKITGELFF.

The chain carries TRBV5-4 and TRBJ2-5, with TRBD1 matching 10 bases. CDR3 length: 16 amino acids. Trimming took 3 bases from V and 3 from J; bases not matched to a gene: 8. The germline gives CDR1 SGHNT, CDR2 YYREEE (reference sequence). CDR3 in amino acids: CASSWGDRGGKETQYF. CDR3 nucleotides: TGTGCCAGCAGCTGGGGGGACAGGGGAGGGAAAGAGACCCAGTACTTC.

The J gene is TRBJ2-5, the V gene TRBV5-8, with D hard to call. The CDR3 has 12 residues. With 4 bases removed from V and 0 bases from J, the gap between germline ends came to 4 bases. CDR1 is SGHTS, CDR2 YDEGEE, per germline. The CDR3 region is CASSLYQETQYF. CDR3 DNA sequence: TGTGCCAGCAGCCTGTACCAAGAGACCCAGTACTTC.

The CDR3 is CASSSTGFAFF. The CDR3 DNA follows: TGTGCCAGCAGCTCGACAGGGTTTGCTTTCTTT. This sequence joins TRBV7-9 and TRBJ1-1; 7 bases fit TRBD1. Per germline, CDR1 SEHNR and CDR2 FQNEAQ (reference sequence). The CDR3 totals 11 residues. Trimming removed 4 bases from V and 11 bases from J; junction bases left unmatched: 4.